Each of the 19 T cell receptor beta chains below was sequenced from the same sample in a study of blood T cells in healthy people across ages. The authors ran a second PCR of 7 to 11 cycles using a sample-barcoded 5' primer and a J-beta primer mix. TCRdb re-derived calls from the 5' RACE reads in MiXCR, one entry per CDR3 protein. This table has about 1.5 million distinct CDR3 sequences, about 40% appearing once. The specimen was blood. These receptors originate from a woman aged 18-29 years in good health.

This chain links TRBV6-1 with TRBJ2-4; no definite D call. V dropped 9 bases and J dropped 0 bases, with 9 bases sitting between them. This CDR3 is built from 13 residues. Germline CDR1 and CDR2: MNHNS and SASEGT. CDR3: CASCELAKNIQYF. DNA for the CDR3: TGTGCCAGTTGTGAGTTAGCCAAAAACATTCAGTACTTC.

V usage is TRBV14 and J usage is TRBJ2-1, with D tentatively TRBD1 (5 bases). V was clipped by 0 bases and J by 13 bases, with 22 bases between them. CDR1 and CDR2 (germline): SGHDN, FVKESK. CDR3 length: 16 residues. The CDR3 DNA reads as TGTGCCAGCAGCCAAGATGAACGGGCAGGGTTAGAGACCCAGTTCTTC. Its protein product is CASSQDERAGLETQFF. Full variable domain (missing parts from reference TRBV14 and TRBJ2-1): EAGVTQFPSHSVIEKGQTVTLRCDPISGHDNLYWYRRVMGKEIKFLLHFVKESKQDESGMPNNRFLAERTGGTYSTLKVQPAELEDSGVYFCASSQDERAGLETQFFGPGTRLTVL.

J is TRBJ2-7 and V is TRBV5-4; TRBD2 matches at 7 bases. The end of the DNA fits TRBJ2-4 better, so the J call may be wrong. This CDR3 is built from 14 residues. CDR1 and CDR2 (germline): SGHNT, YYREEE (reference sequence). DNA for the CDR3: TGTGCCAGCAGCTTAATTGGGGAGGGTGGCATTCAGTACTTC. This gives the protein CASSLIGEGGIQYF.

The chain carries TRBV7-9 and TRBJ1-4, with D unclear. This CDR3 region has 14 residues. Trimming shortened V by 4 bases and J by 7 bases, and 13 bases separated the two germline ends. Germline lookup yields CDR1 SEHNR and CDR2 FQNEAQ (reference sequence). The chain's CDR3 is CASSSSSVGEKLFF. In DNA, the CDR3 is TGTGCCAGCAGCTCCTCTTCAGTCGGTGAAAAACTGTTTTTT.

This clonotype occurred a few times. For the CDR3, the DNA is TGTGCCAGCACCGAGTCTGGGTCGAACACCGGGGAGCTGTTTTTT. As protein: CASTESGSNTGELFF. This chain connects TRBV2 to TRBJ2-2, with D uncertain. Germline CDR1 SNHLY, CDR2 FYNNEI. The CDR3 spans 15 residues. Between the trimmed V and J ends, which lost 7 bases and 0 bases, there was a span of 12 bases.

The V gene is TRBV11-2, the J gene TRBJ2-1, with a weak D call TRBD2 (6 bases). Germline V CDR1 and CDR2: SGHAT, FQNNGV. V lost 0 bases, J lost 0 bases, and 12 bases lay in between. The CDR3 length is 17 residues. The CDR3 here is CASSLDQRALSYNEQFF. The CDR3 region has the DNA TGTGCCAGCAGCTTAGATCAGCGGGCCCTCTCCTACAATGAGCAGTTCTTC.

A few counts support this clonotype. As DNA, the CDR3 is TGTGCCAGCAGCCAAAACAGGGGGCTTATAGGGGAGCAGTACTTC. As protein: CASSQNRGLIGEQYF. This chain joins TRBV14 and TRBJ2-7; 9 bases are shared with TRBD1. The germline V gene encodes CDR1 SGHDN and CDR2 FVKESK. V lost 2 bases and J lost 7; bases outside the gene matches: 9. The CDR3 has 15 residues. Using reference TRBV14 and TRBJ2-7 for the parts outside the CDR3, the full variable domain is EAGVTQFPSHSVIEKGQTVTLRCDPISGHDNLYWYRRVMGKEIKFLLHFVKESKQDESGMPNNRFLAERTGGTYSTLKVQPAELEDSGVYFCASSQNRGLIGEQYFGPGTRLTVT.

The chain carries TRBV21-1 and TRBJ2-7; TRBD2 is the table's D call and was not checked against the DNA. TRBV21-1 is described as a pseudogene. CDR3 length equals 11 residues. CDR3 DNA: TGTGCCAGCCCGGTAGGGAGAGAGCAGTACTTC. Translated, it gives CASPVGREQYF.

The chain is built from TRBV5-1 and TRBJ1-1; TRBD1 agrees at 8 bases. The V segment lost 5 bases and the J segment 3 bases; nucleotides outside the gene matches: 6. There are 14 residues in the CDR3. Germline values: CDR1 SGHRS, CDR2 YFSETQ. CDR3 amino acids: CASRLNRGDTEAFF. CDR3 nucleotides: TGCGCCAGCAGACTTAACAGGGGGGACACTGAAGCTTTCTTT.

This clonotype was detected only a few times. The chain uses TRBV5-1 and TRBJ2-5; D might be TRBD2 (5 bases). Trimming stripped 2 bases from V and 1 base from J, with 12 bases between. Germline CDR1 is SGHRS and CDR2 is YFSETQ. The CDR3 is 15 residues long. CDR3 loop: CASSLRGRFQETQYF. CDR3 sequence (DNA): TGCGCCAGCAGCTTACGGGGTCGGTTCCAAGAGACCCAGTACTTC.

The chain combines TRBV20-1 with TRBJ2-1, with 10 bases matching TRBD2. This CDR3 is 15 amino acids long. With 1 base clipped from V and 2 bases from J, the junction kept 2 bases outside the gene matches. Germline values: CDR1 DFQATT, CDR2 SNEGSKA (reference sequence). As DNA, the CDR3 is TGCAGTGCTAGAGTAGCGGGGGGCCCCTACAATGAGCAGTTCTTC. It translates to CSARVAGGPYNEQFF.

The J gene is TRBJ2-3, the V gene TRBV20-1, with D tentatively TRBD2 (5 bases). This CDR3 contains 15 residues. In germline, CDR1 is DFQATT, CDR2 SNEGSKA (reference sequence). The V end was cut by 0 bases, the J end by 3 bases, with 13 bases between. CDR3 amino acids: CSAREMSSLTDTQYF. CDR3 DNA sequence: TGCAGTGCTAGAGAGATGTCTAGCTTAACAGATACGCAGTATTTT.

This chain joins TRBV9 and TRBJ1-4, with 7 nucleotides matching TRBD1. V gave up 4 bases and J gave up 5 bases; unmatched junction bases: 11. The CDR3 extends over 16 amino acids. Germline CDR1 reads SGDLS; CDR2 reads YYNGEE. Written as DNA, the CDR3 is TGTGCCAGCAGCCCTGGGGAGACAGGGAACAATGAAAAACTGTTTTTT. Residues: CASSPGETGNNEKLFF.

V and J are TRBV5-1 and TRBJ2-7; 9 bases fit TRBD1. V was clipped by 2 bases and J by 7 bases; unmatched bases: 25. In germline, CDR1 is SGHRS, CDR2 YFSETQ. The CDR3 spans 20 residues. The CDR3 region is CASSLIPGQGALSSYNEQYF. In DNA, the CDR3 is TGCGCCAGCAGCTTAATACCGGGACAGGGAGCTTTAAGCTCCTACAATGAGCAGTACTTC.

This clonotype has only one observation. The germline gene is not matched at one end of the junction; a read error may be the cause. The chain is built from TRBV18 and TRBJ2-6; weak D call: TRBD1 (6 bases). The CDR3 loop spans 17 amino acids. Germline V gene data show CDR1 as KGHSH and CDR2 as LQKENI. CDR3 protein: CANSPRSDRLGANVLTF. In DNA, the CDR3 is TGTGCCAACTCACCACGTTCCGACAGGTTAGGGGCCAACGTCCTGACTTTC.

V and J are TRBV20-1 and TRBJ2-5; D might be TRBD1 (5 bases). The end of the DNA aligns better with TRBJ2-7, so the J call may be wrong. Germline-derived CDR1 and CDR2 are DFQATT and SNEGSKA (reference sequence). This CDR3 contains 12 residues. In DNA form, the CDR3 reads TGCAGTGCGTCGTACACAGGTAACGAGCAGTACTTC. It is translated as CSASYTGNEQYF.

The V and J genes are TRBV7-8 and TRBJ2-3; 12 bases fit TRBD2. V dropped 5 bases and J dropped 4; count of bases not matched to a gene: 7. Germline assignment: CDR1 SGHVS and CDR2 FQNEAQ. This CDR3 has 16 amino acids. The CDR3 loop reads CASSPTTSGGPDTQYF. In DNA form, the CDR3 reads TGTGCCAGCAGCCCAACGACTAGCGGGGGTCCAGATACGCAGTATTTT.

This chain links TRBV20-1 with TRBJ1-1; D gene ambiguous. This CDR3 has 14 amino acids. CDR1 and CDR2 from the germline V gene are DFQATT and SNEGSKA (reference sequence). The V and J ends lost 5 bases and 4 bases respectively, with 17 bases between them. The CDR3 spells CSAPPAGLFTEAFF. CDR3 sequence (DNA): TGCAGTGCTCCCCCCGCGGGGTTGTTCACTGAAGCTTTCTTT.

This clonotype turned up a few times. This sequence joins TRBV27 and TRBJ1-1; maybe TRBD1 (5 bases). CDR3 length equals 20 residues. Between the trimmed V and J ends, which lost 7 bases and 1 base, there was a span of 31 bases. Germline-derived CDR1 and CDR2 are MNHEY and SMNVEV (reference sequence). In DNA form, the CDR3 reads TGTGCCAGCACCCTCCCCAAATCGGGAGACCCGACAGAGAGGAACACTGAAGCTTTCTTT. Translating it yields CASTLPKSGDPTERNTEAFF.